A single sample gave rise to the 6 T cell receptor beta chains below, sequenced in a study of prognosis after radiotherapy for stage I lung cancer (dated by TCRdb to 2020 to 2022). Instrument on record: Illumina HiSeq 3000. Two rounds of multiplex PCR on genomic DNA were used to amplify the TCR beta CDR3 region. The first PCR round used primers specific to each TRBV and TRBJ gene, with sequences filed in Chinese patent CN105087789A. Through fastp at Q25 and MiXCR, TCRdb rebuilt clones from the public reads, retaining in-frame beta chains. Under each unique CDR3 protein, matching rows form one entry showing the most common genes and DNA. The sample data list 20,000 to 30,000 distinct CDR3 sequences, and 25% to 30% of these were observed just once. 35% of the sample lies in the top ten. Specimen: PBMCs, collected before or after stereotactic body radiation therapy (not recorded which). Every receptor here comes from a donor aged 50 or older with non-small cell lung cancer.

The rearrangement links TRBV6-5 to TRBJ2-5; D call uncertain. The CDR3 runs to 11 residues. Germline loops: CDR1 MNHEY, CDR2 SVGAGI. V lost 4 bases to trimming and J lost 10 bases, with 10 bases between them. The CDR3 DNA follows: TGTGCCAGCAGTTCTATTAGAGTCCAGTACTTC. The encoded protein is CASSSIRVQYF.

This clonotype was recorded at least ten times. V and J are TRBV12-3 or TRBV12-4 and TRBJ1-2; D gene unclear. Trimming stripped 2 bases from V and 8 bases from J, with 9 bases between. The CDR3 length is 12 residues. The CDR3 DNA reads as TGTGCCAGCAGTTTAAGAGGCCAGGGCTACACCTTC. This sequence encodes CASSLRGQGYTF.

As for this clonotype: Germline is not matched at one junction end, which may reflect a read error. The chain employs TRBV20-1 and TRBJ2-7, with D maybe TRBD1 (5 bases). This CDR3 spans 14 amino acids. Germline values: CDR1 DFQATT, CDR2 SNEGSKA (reference sequence). As DNA, the CDR3 is TGCAGTGCTAGAGGTCCAGGGTCAAGATACGAGCGGTACTTC. The encoded protein is CSARGPGSRYERYF.

This clonotype was counted many times. The chain carries TRBV4-2 and TRBJ2-3; 7 bases map to TRBD1. Germline V gives CDR1 LGHNA, CDR2 YNFKEQ. Germline trimming cut 2 bases from V and 3 bases from J; bases unmatched to any gene: 8. The CDR3 runs 16 residues. The CDR3 nucleotides read TGTGCCAGCAGCCAAAGAGGCCAGGGGGAGACAGATACGCAGTATTTT. It yields the protein CASSQRGQGETDTQYF.

Notes on this clonotype: This is likely an artifact of a read error, given a far larger clone one base away. The chain uses TRBV6-9 and TRBJ2-1; 8 nucleotides agree with TRBD1. This CDR3 comprises 14 residues. In germline, CDR1 is MNHGY, CDR2 SVAAGI. V dropped 2 bases and J dropped 6; count of bases not matched to a gene: 3. This chain's CDR3 is CASSYGQGINEQFF. The CDR3 DNA sequence: TGTGCCAGCAGTTATGGACAGGGCATCAATGAGCAGTTCTTC.

This clonotype was detected many times. The chain employs TRBV28 and TRBJ1-5; D is unclear. The CDR3 loop spans 12 amino acids. Trimming took 9 bases from V and 1 from J, leaving 7 bases between them. Germline V gives CDR1 MDHEN, CDR2 SYDVKM. This chain's CDR3 is CASRESNQPQHF. CDR3 DNA: TGTGCCAGTCGAGAGAGCAATCAGCCCCAGCATTTT.